This T cell receptor (beta chain) was identified during a study of T-cell memory formation after mild COVID-19. Points from the study as a whole: Later expanders leaned CD4+, whereas clones that contracted between day 15 and 85 were balanced CD4/CD8.

Comments on this clonotype: Antigen: not known.

One entry per CDR3 protein results from TCRdb running MiXCR on the 5' RACE reads. The data hold roughly 240,000 distinct CDR3 sequences, with roughly 14% observed a single time. Germline CDR1 SEHNR, CDR2 FQNEAQ (reference sequence). The V segment lost 2 bases and the J segment 8 bases; nucleotides outside the gene matches: 11. This CDR3 comprises 15 residues. Sample: PBMCs or a T cell subset sorted from them (not recorded which). The chain carries TRBV7-9 and TRBJ1-2, with TRBD1 identical over 7 bases. This clonotype was sampled from an adult woman who had mild COVID-19 (a few samples of this study predate the infection). Cell type and time point are not known. The CDR3 DNA reads TGTGCCAGCAGCTTACCGGGCGTGACAGGGTCGGGCTACACCTTC. This encodes CASSLPGVTGSGYTF.